A selection of T cell receptor beta chains follows, all from one sample in a study of shared clonotypes between healthy human individuals. Generated by immunoSEQ multiplex PCR, the TCRdb table keeps only in-frame clones and is missing some. The top ten hold approximately 12% of the sample, which has some 470,000 clones, about 79% seen once. Sequenced material: PBMCs. The receptor source for this set is a woman aged 40 to 50 in good health. Some clones in this sample may be carry-over from other donors' samples. Each CDR3 is given with its conserved first and last residue. The order of the fields is J gene, D gene, V gene, CDR3 DNA, CDR3 protein. D genes are given only for firm matches.

TRBJ1-1,.,TRBV6-5,TGTGCCAGCAGTTACCAGGGTTTTGACACTGAAGCTTTCTTT,CASSYQGFDTEAFF
TRBJ1-4,TRBD1,TRBV6-6,TGTGCCAGCAGTTTAGAGGGGGGACAGGGATGGGAAAAACTGTTTTTT,CASSLEGGQGWEKLFF
TRBJ1-1,.,TRBV5-1,TGCGCCAGCAGCTTGGTGGACGCGGGGAACACTGAAGCTTTCTTT,CASSLVDAGNTEAFF
TRBJ2-7,.,TRBV9,TGTGCCAGCAGCTCAGGTGGGAGGGGGTACGAGCAGTACTTC,CASSSGGRGYEQYF
TRBJ2-7,.,TRBV11-2,TGTGCCAGCAGCCTCCTCGGGAAGAAGTTTTCCTACGAGCAGTACTTC,CASSLLGKKFSYEQYF
TRBJ2-3,TRBD2,TRBV9,TGTGCCAGCAGCCGGGGACTAGCGGGAGGCGGGACAGATACGCAGTATTTT,CASSRGLAGGGTDTQYF
TRBJ1-3,.,TRBV11-2,TGTGCCAGCAGTTCCCGAGGGGGGGCTTACGGAAACACCATATATTTT,CASSSRGGAYGNTIYF
TRBJ2-6,.,TRBV9,TGTGCCAGCAGCGTAGGGGGGACTGGGGCCAACGTCCTGACTTTC,CASSVGGTGANVLTF
TRBJ1-2,.,TRBV25-1,TGTGCCAGCAGTGCGACAGGAGTTTATGGCTACACCTTC,CASSATGVYGYTF
TRBJ1-3,TRBD1,TRBV19,TGTGCCAGTAGTCTCCGTCCCGGGACAGGGGCTGGAAACACCATATATTTT,CASSLRPGTGAGNTIYF
TRBJ2-7,TRBD1,TRBV7-9,TGTGCCAGCAGCTCAGCGGCCACAGGGGGCTGGGAGCAGTACTTC,CASSSAATGGWEQYF